The 29 T cell receptor beta chains in this list originate from one sample, sequenced in a study of CD8 T cells in ankylosing spondylitis. Study-level results: There was a TCR beta motif, made of eight highly homologous variants, that appeared characteristic of ankylosing spondylitis blood.

MiXCR, applied by TCRdb to the 5' RACE reads, yields one record per CDR3 protein. The table lists fewer than 550,000 distinct CDR3 sequences, roughly 5% of them singletons. Their cognate antigens are unknown. Sequenced: blood, either unsorted or a sorted T cell fraction (not recorded which). These receptor sequences come from a male donor with ankylosing spondylitis.

This clonotype came up many times. The chain has TRBV15 and TRBJ2-3; 9 bases line up with TRBD1. This CDR3 region has 14 residues. Germline CDR1 and CDR2: LNHNV and YYDKDF (reference sequence). Trimming removed 5 bases from V and 1 base from J; junction bases left unmatched: 1. This CDR3 reads CATSRTGGTDTQYF. CDR3 in DNA: TGTGCCACCAGCCGGACAGGGGGCACAGATACGCAGTATTTT. The full variable domain, in which reference TRBV15 and TRBJ2-3 provide the parts outside the CDR3, is DAMVIQNPRYQVTQFGKPVTLSCSQTLNHNVMYWYQQKSSQAPKLLFHYYDKDFNNEADTPDNFQSRRPNTSFCFLDIRSPGLGDTAMYLCATSRTGGTDTQYFGPGTRLTVL.

The CDR3 DNA sequence: TGTGCCAGCAGCAAGGGGACCCGGACCTACAATGAGCAGTTCTTC. Translated: CASSKGTRTYNEQFF. The V gene is TRBV7-2, the J gene TRBJ2-1, with D perhaps matching TRBD1 or TRBD2 (5 bases each). CDR1 is SGHTA, CDR2 FQGNSA, per germline. V lost 5 bases and J 2 bases, leaving 13 bases between the germline ends. This CDR3 comprises 15 residues.

In its sample, this clonotype was seen many times. The rearrangement joins TRBV5-1 to TRBJ2-6; 8 bases are shared with TRBD1. V lost 0 bases to trimming and J lost 0 bases; unmatched junction nucleotides: 5. The CDR3 spans 18 residues. Germline values: CDR1 SGHRS, CDR2 YFSETQ. The CDR3 coding sequence is TGCGCCAGCAGCTTGGCCGGACAGGGCTTCTCTGGGGCCAACGTCCTGACTTTC. Protein sequence: CASSLAGQGFSGANVLTF.

About this clonotype itself: Since a much larger clone is just one base distant, this may be a read error. The chain links TRBV28 to TRBJ2-2, with no clear D. This CDR3 is built from 14 residues. Germline V lookup: CDR1 MDHEN, CDR2 SYDVKM. The CDR3 here is CASSVAWATGQLFF. The CDR3 bases are TGTGCCAGCAGCGTTGCCTGGGCGACCGGGCAGCTGTTTTTT.

The rearrangement joins TRBV19 to TRBJ2-5, with TRBD2 identical over 7 bases. CDR1 and CDR2 (germline): LNHDA, SQIVND (reference sequence). This CDR3 region has 13 residues. V trimming: 10 bases; J trimming: 13 bases; junction bases outside the gene matches: 18. The DNA of the CDR3 is TGTGCCACCACGCCGGGACTACCGGGAGTCCGGTACTTC. Protein: CATTPGLPGVRYF.

This clonotype was detected many times. The chain is built from TRBV5-1 and TRBJ1-6; no clear D gene. The V end lost 2 bases, the J end lost 3 bases, and 6 bases lay between the germline ends. The CDR3 spans 14 residues. Per the germline V gene, CDR1 is SGHRS and CDR2 is YFSETQ. CDR3 loop: CASSLNIYNSPLHF. The CDR3 nucleotides are TGCGCCAGCAGCTTAAACATCTATAATTCACCCCTCCACTTT.

This clonotype was detected ten times or more. V is TRBV2 and J is TRBJ2-1, with 13 bases matching TRBD2. The length of the CDR3 is 15 residues. Germline V gene sequence: CDR1 SNHLY, CDR2 FYNNEI. V lost 6 bases and J lost 7; bases outside the gene matches: 6. As DNA, the CDR3 is TGTGCCAGCAGGTTGACTAGCGGGGGGATTAATGAGCAGTTCTTC. It translates to CASRLTSGGINEQFF.

This chain uses TRBV6-1 with TRBJ2-2; D unresolved. V was pared by 5 bases and J by 8 bases, with 21 bases between. Germline V gives CDR1 MNHNS, CDR2 SASEGT. This CDR3 has 16 amino acids. CDR3: CASSRGPEPSVGELFF. CDR3 DNA: TGTGCCAGCAGTAGAGGTCCGGAACCTTCGGTGGGGGAGCTGTTTTTT.

This clonotype was recorded many times. For the CDR3, the DNA is TGTGCCAGCAGCTTACGGACACCTTTAGAAAAACTGTTTTTT. This encodes CASSLRTPLEKLFF. The chain has TRBV11-2 and TRBJ1-4, with a tentative D call TRBD1 (5 bases). Trimming removed 2 bases from V and 8 bases from J, with 12 bases in between. The CDR3 runs 14 residues. The germline CDR1 and CDR2 sequences are SGHAT and FQNNGV.

At least ten counts were recorded for this clonotype. The J gene is TRBJ2-7, the V gene TRBV6-6, with TRBD1 matching 9 bases. Per the germline V gene, CDR1 is MNHNY and CDR2 is SVGAGI (reference sequence). V was clipped by 2 bases and J by 6 bases; unmatched bases: 2. The CDR3 contains 13 residues. CDR3 coding DNA: TGTGCCAGCAGTTACCAGACAGGGGGCGAGCAGTACTTC. It specifies CASSYQTGGEQYF.

This clonotype was seen many times. Here the CDR3 DNA reads TGCAGTGCGTTAGGGCTAGCGGAATACAATGAGCAGTTCTTC. This gives the protein CSALGLAEYNEQFF. V usage is TRBV20-1 and J usage is TRBJ2-1; 7 nucleotides match TRBD2. Germline loops: CDR1 DFQATT, CDR2 SNEGSKA (reference sequence). The CDR3 runs 14 residues. Germline trimming cut 6 bases from V and 4 bases from J; bases unmatched to any gene: 9.

There are many counts of this clonotype. The V call is TRBV5-1, the J call TRBJ2-5; TRBD1 aligns across 8 bases. The CDR3 is 14 amino acids. Germline V gives CDR1 SGHRS, CDR2 YFSETQ. V lost 6 bases, J lost 2 bases, and 6 bases stayed unmatched. The CDR3 loop is CASKTGVGQETQYF. The CDR3 DNA reads TGCGCCAGCAAGACAGGGGTTGGACAAGAGACCCAGTACTTC.

This clonotype was detected only a few times. The rearrangement uses TRBV6-5 and TRBJ2-7, with TRBD2 matching 7 bases. CDR3 size: 13 residues. CDR1 and CDR2 from the germline V gene are MNHEY and SVGAGI. J was trimmed by 9 bases and V by 0 bases; bases with no gene match: 5. The CDR3 DNA reads as TGTGCCAGCAGTTACTCTGGGGGGGGAGTGCAGTACTTC. This encodes CASSYSGGGVQYF.

This clonotype was counted at least ten times. This chain joins TRBV29-1 and TRBJ2-3; D possibly corresponds to TRBD1 (6 bases). Germline CDR1 is SQVTM and CDR2 is ANQGSEA. Between the trimmed V and J ends, which lost 7 bases and 4 bases, there was a span of 9 bases. The CDR3 extends over 11 amino acids. CDR3 nucleotides: TGCAGCGGGGGACACCCAGATACGCAGTATTTT. Its protein is CSGGHPDTQYF.

This clonotype came up a few times. J is TRBJ2-1 and V is TRBV5-1, with D perhaps matching TRBD1 (7 bases). CDR1 and CDR2 from the germline V gene are SGHRS and YFSETQ. With 1 base removed from V and 0 bases from J, the gap between germline ends came to 23 bases. The CDR3 extends over 20 amino acids. The chain's CDR3 is CASSLLAGGPDSTSYNEQFF. In DNA form, the CDR3 reads TGCGCCAGCAGCTTGCTAGCAGGGGGGCCCGACAGCACCTCCTACAATGAGCAGTTCTTC.

Ten or more counts support this clonotype. DNA for the CDR3: TGCAGTGCTACGCGGACAGTCTCACCCCTCCACTTT. Residues: CSATRTVSPLHF. The chain couples TRBV20-1 to TRBJ1-6, with a tentative D call TRBD1 (6 bases). V dropped 4 bases and J dropped 10 bases, with 11 bases sitting between them. Germline-derived CDR1 and CDR2 are DFQATT and SNEGSKA (reference sequence). The CDR3 runs to 12 residues.

This clonotype was found many times. This chain links TRBV20-1 with TRBJ2-5; D might be TRBD2 (6 bases). V was cut by 5 bases and J by 5 bases, with 9 bases left in between. The CDR3 extends over 11 amino acids. Germline CDR1 reads DFQATT; CDR2 reads SNEGSKA (reference sequence). For the CDR3, the DNA is TGCAGTGCTGGGAGGCGGGAGACCCAGTACTTC. Translation gives CSAGRRETQYF.

This clonotype was seen ten or more times. The chain couples TRBV12-3 or TRBV12-4 to TRBJ1-5; tentatively, D is TRBD1 (6 bases). V was shortened by 0 bases and J by 6 bases, with 15 bases between the two germline ends. The CDR3 covers 16 residues. DNA of the CDR3: TGTGCCAGCAGTTTAGCGGTAGTGACAGGAGGTCAGCCCCAGCATTTT. Translated: CASSLAVVTGGQPQHF.

This clonotype has a count of ten or more. The chain joins TRBV6-1 to TRBJ2-3, with 10 positions matching TRBD2. J was trimmed by 2 bases and V by 2 bases; bases with no gene match: 4. The CDR3 is 16 amino acids. The V gene's germline CDR1 is MNHNS and CDR2 SASEGT. The CDR3 reads CASSEFLAGVTDTQYF. CDR3 in DNA: TGTGCCAGCAGTGAATTTCTAGCGGGGGTCACAGATACGCAGTATTTT.

In its sample, this clonotype was seen many times. The V call is TRBV28, the J call TRBJ1-6; tentatively, D is TRBD1 (6 bases). The CDR3 runs 14 residues. Germline CDR1 and CDR2: MDHEN and SYDVKM. Between the trimmed V and J ends, which lost 5 bases and 9 bases, there was a span of 14 bases. CDR3 sequence: CASSPLDRFSPLHF. CDR3 DNA: TGTGCCAGCAGTCCTCTCGACAGGTTTTCACCCCTCCACTTT.

This clonotype showed up many times. The genes are TRBV10-3 and TRBJ1-2; maybe TRBD1 (6 bases). This CDR3 is built from 14 residues. Germline loops: CDR1 ENHRY, CDR2 SYGVKD. Trimming took 2 bases from V and 6 from J, leaving 13 bases between them. The DNA of the CDR3 is TGTGCCATCAGTGAGACAGGGACGGTTGATGGCTACACCTTC. This gives the protein CAISETGTVDGYTF.

In this sample, this clonotype turned up many times. The rearrangement uses TRBV12-3 or TRBV12-4 and TRBJ2-1; D gene uncertain. Trimming shortened V by 2 bases and J by 7 bases, and 15 bases separated the two germline ends. The CDR3 covers 15 residues. CDR3 sequence (DNA): TGTGCCAGCAGTTTAATGCTGTGGCCCCCTAATGAGCAGTTCTTC. This sequence encodes CASSLMLWPPNEQFF.

Ten or more counts support this clonotype. J is TRBJ2-5 and V is TRBV12-5, with D possibly being TRBD1 (6 bases). CDR3 length equals 16 residues. The V end was cut by 1 base, the J end by 7 bases, with 19 bases between. Germline loops: CDR1 LGHNT, CDR2 FRNRAP. CDR3 residues: CASGLDSTVLGGTQYF. The CDR3 DNA sequence: TGTGCTAGTGGTTTGGACTCAACGGTCCTAGGGGGGACCCAGTACTTC.

Note on this clonotype: Relative to the germline gene, one junction end is altered; a read error may explain this. The J gene is TRBJ2-5, the V gene TRBV15; 9 bases are a match to TRBD2. Germline CDR1 reads LNHNV; CDR2 reads YYDKDF (reference sequence). CDR3 length equals 18 residues. The CDR3 spells CATSRDLRIAGAGETLYF. The DNA for the CDR3 is TGTGCCACCAGCAGAGATCTCAGAATAGCGGGAGCAGGGGAGACCCTGTACTTC.

Ten or more counts support this clonotype. The gene calls are TRBV27 and TRBJ2-3; no clear D. From germline, CDR1 is MNHEY and CDR2 SMNVEV (reference sequence). There are 13 residues in the CDR3. Trimming shortened V by 4 bases and J by 6 bases, and 11 bases separated the two germline ends. Here the CDR3 reads CASSSSIQDTQYF. CDR3 nucleotide sequence: TGTGCCAGCAGTTCGTCGATCCAGGATACGCAGTATTTT.

This clonotype was detected ten times or more. This chain uses TRBV7-2 with TRBJ2-1; weak D call: TRBD1 (6 bases). Germline CDR1 and CDR2: SGHTA and FQGNSA. There are 12 residues in the CDR3. V was trimmed by 6 bases and J by 4 bases, leaving 7 bases between them. CDR3 sequence: CASRTGYNEQFF. Here the CDR3 DNA reads TGTGCCAGCAGAACAGGGTACAATGAGCAGTTCTTC.

This clonotype was observed at least ten times. The chain joins TRBV24-1 to TRBJ1-1; D may be TRBD1 (5 bases). CDR1 and CDR2 (germline): KGHDR, SFDVKD. V lost 6 bases and J lost 7, with 8 bases in between. This CDR3 is 11 amino acids long. The CDR3 DNA is TGTGCCACCAGTCGGGGGGGTGAAGCTTTCTTT. The encoded protein is CATSRGGEAFF.

This clonotype showed up many times. Here the CDR3 DNA reads TGTGCCACCAGGCAAAACAGAGAGCAGTTCTTC. Translated: CATRQNREQFF. The chain combines TRBV24-1 with TRBJ2-1, with D unresolved. The germline gives CDR1 KGHDR, CDR2 SFDVKD. This CDR3 is 11 amino acids long. V lost 7 bases, J lost 10 bases, and 10 bases lay in between.

The sample holds many counts of this clonotype. This rearrangement joins TRBV5-1 to TRBJ2-1; 10 bases match TRBD2. Germline CDR1 and CDR2: SGHRS and YFSETQ. The CDR3 has 15 amino acids. V shed 4 bases and J 6 bases; nucleotides not matched to a gene: 7. CDR3 in amino acids: CASSPGLATLNEQFF. The CDR3 bases are TGCGCCAGCAGCCCGGGACTAGCGACTCTCAATGAGCAGTTCTTC.